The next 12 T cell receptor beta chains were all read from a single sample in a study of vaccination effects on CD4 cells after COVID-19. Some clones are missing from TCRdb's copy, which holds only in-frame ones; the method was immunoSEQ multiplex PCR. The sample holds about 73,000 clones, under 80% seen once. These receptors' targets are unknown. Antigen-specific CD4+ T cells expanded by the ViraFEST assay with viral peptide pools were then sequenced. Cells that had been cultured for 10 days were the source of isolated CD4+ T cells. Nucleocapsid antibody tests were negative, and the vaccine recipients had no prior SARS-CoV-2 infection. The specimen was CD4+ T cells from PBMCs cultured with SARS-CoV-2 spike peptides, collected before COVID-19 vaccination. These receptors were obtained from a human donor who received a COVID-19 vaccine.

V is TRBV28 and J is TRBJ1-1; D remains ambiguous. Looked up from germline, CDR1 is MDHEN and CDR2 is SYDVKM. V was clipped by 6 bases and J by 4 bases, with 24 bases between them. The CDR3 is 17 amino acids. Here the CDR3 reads CASSEVGRIQLGTEAFF. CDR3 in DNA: TGTGCCAGCAGCGAAGTGGGCAGGATCCAGTTGGGCACTGAAGCTTTCTTT.

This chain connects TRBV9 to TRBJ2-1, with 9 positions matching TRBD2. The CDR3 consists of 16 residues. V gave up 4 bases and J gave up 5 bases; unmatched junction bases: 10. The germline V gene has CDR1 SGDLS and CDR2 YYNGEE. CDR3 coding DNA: TGTGCCAGCAGCCCCAACCGAGCGGGGGGAAACAATGAGCAGTTCTTC. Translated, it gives CASSPNRAGGNNEQFF.

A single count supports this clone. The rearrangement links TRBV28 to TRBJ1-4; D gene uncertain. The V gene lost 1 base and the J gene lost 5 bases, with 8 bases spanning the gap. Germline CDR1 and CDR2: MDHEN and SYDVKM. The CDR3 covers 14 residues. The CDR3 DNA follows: TGTGCCAGCAGTTTATCGGGCGCCAATGAAAAACTGTTTTTT. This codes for CASSLSGANEKLFF.

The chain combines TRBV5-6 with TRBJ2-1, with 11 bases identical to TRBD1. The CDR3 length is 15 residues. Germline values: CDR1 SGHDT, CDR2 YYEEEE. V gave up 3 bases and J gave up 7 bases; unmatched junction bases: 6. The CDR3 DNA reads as TGTGCCAGCAGCTGGGGGGACAGGGGGAATAATGAGCAGTTCTTC. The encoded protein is CASSWGDRGNNEQFF.

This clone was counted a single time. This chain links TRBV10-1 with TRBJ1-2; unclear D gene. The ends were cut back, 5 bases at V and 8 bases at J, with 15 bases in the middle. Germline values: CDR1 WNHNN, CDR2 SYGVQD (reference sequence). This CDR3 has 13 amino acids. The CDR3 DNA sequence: TGCGCCAGCAGTTTGGACGCAAACCGGGGCTACACCTTC. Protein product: CASSLDANRGYTF.

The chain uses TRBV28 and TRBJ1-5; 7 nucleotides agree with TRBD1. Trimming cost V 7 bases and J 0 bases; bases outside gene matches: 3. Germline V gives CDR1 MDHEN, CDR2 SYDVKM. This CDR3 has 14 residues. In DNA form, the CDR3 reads TGTGCCAGCACTACAGGGGTTAGCAATCAGCCCCAGCATTTT. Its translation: CASTTGVSNQPQHF.

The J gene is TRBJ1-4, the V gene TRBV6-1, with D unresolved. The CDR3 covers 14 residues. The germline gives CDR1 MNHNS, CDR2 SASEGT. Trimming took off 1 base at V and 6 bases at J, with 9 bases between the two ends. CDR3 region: CASSEGGTDEKLFF. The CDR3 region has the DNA TGTGCCAGCAGTGAAGGGGGAACAGATGAAAAACTGTTTTTT.

CDR3 coding DNA: TGTGCCAGTAGTATAGCAGGGTGGGACACTGAAGCTTTCTTT. Its translation is CASSIAGWDTEAFF. This chain links TRBV19 with TRBJ1-1; tentatively, D is TRBD1 (5 bases). Per germline, CDR1 LNHDA and CDR2 SQIVND (reference sequence). This CDR3 is 14 amino acids long. Trimming pared 1 base from V and 3 bases from J, leaving 9 bases between.

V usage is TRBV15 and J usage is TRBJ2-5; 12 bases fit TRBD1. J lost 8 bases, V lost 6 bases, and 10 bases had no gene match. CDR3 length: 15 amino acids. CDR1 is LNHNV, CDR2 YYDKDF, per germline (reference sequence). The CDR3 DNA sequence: TGTGCCACCAGTGCCGGGACAGGGGGCCTTGGCACCCAGTACTTC. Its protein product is CATSAGTGGLGTQYF.

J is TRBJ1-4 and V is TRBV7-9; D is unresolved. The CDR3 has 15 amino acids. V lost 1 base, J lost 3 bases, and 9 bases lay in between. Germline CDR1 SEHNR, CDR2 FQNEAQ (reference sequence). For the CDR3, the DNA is TGTGCCAGCAGCTTAGTTGGTACAGCTAATGAAAAACTGTTTTTT. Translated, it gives CASSLVGTANEKLFF.

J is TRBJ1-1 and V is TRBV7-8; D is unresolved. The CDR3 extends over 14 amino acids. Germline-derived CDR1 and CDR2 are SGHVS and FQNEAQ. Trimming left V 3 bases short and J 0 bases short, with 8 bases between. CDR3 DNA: TGTGCCAGCAGCTTCACCCAGCTGAACACTGAAGCTTTCTTT. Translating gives CASSFTQLNTEAFF. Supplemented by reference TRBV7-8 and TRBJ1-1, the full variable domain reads GAGVSQSPRYKVAKRGQDVALRCDPISGHVSLFWYQQALGQGPEFLTYFQNEAQLDKSGLPSDRFFAERPEGSVSTLKIQRTQQEDSAVYLCASSFTQLNTEAFFGQGTRLTVV.

CDR3 region: CASSLMGSSGNTIYF. For the CDR3, the DNA is TGTGCCAGCAGCTTAATGGGATCCTCTGGAAACACCATATATTTT. The genes are TRBV7-3 and TRBJ1-3; D is undetermined. Per the germline V gene, CDR1 is SGHTA and CDR2 is FQGTGA. The CDR3 contains 15 residues. The V gene lost 1 base and the J gene lost 0 bases, with 7 bases spanning the gap.